The 8 T cell receptor beta chains presented below share a single source sample, sequenced in a study of blood T cell repertoires in COVID-19. Using immunoSEQ multiplex PCR, the repertoire was profiled, and TCRdb retains in-frame clones only, with some absent. There are over 250,000 clones in the sample; under 90% occur only once, and 2% to 2.5% lies in the top ten. Sequencing was done on a sample of peripheral blood. The receptors stem from a man between 45 and 60 years old with acute or convalescent COVID-19.

The chain couples TRBV19 to TRBJ1-2; 7 bases fit TRBD1. CDR3 length: 13 residues. Unmatched junction bases numbered 3, after V lost 4 bases and J lost 4 bases. In germline, CDR1 is LNHDA, CDR2 SQIVND (reference sequence). DNA of the CDR3: TGTGCCAGTAGTACCGGGACAGTCTATGGCTACACCTTC. It is translated as CASSTGTVYGYTF.

The V and J genes are TRBV3-1 (or the pseudogene TRBV3-2) and TRBJ1-1; possibly TRBD1 for D (6 bases). Germline V lookup: CDR1 LGHDT, CDR2 YNNKEL (reference sequence). The CDR3 length is 15 residues. V was cut by 6 bases and J by 0 bases, with 14 bases left in between. CDR3 region: CASRIGGQLNTEAFF. The DNA for the CDR3 is TGTGCCAGCAGAATTGGTGGACAGCTGAACACTGAAGCTTTCTTT.

The chain uses TRBV10-3 and TRBJ1-6; 7 bases agree with TRBD1. Germline V CDR1 and CDR2: ENHRY, SYGVKD. The CDR3 has 15 amino acids. The V and J ends lost 2 bases and 6 bases, in that order; junction bases with no gene match: 4. The CDR3 DNA reads TGTGCCATCAGTGAGCGGACAGGTCGTAATTCACCCCTCCACTTT. It yields the protein CAISERTGRNSPLHF.

This clone was observed a handful of times. The genes are TRBV6-4 and TRBJ1-1; D perhaps matches TRBD1 (5 bases). The V end was cut by 3 bases, the J end by 4 bases, with 15 bases between. The CDR3 loop spans 15 amino acids. The V gene's germline CDR1 is MRHNA and CDR2 SNTAGT. The CDR3 reads CASSESPGEGTEAFF. The CDR3 nucleotides read TGTGCCAGCAGTGAATCCCCGGGGGAAGGCACTGAAGCTTTCTTT.

Notes on this clone: Other DNA variants within this sample encode the same CDR3. V usage is TRBV20-1 and J usage is TRBJ2-7; TRBD1 is a possible D gene (5 bases). The CDR3 consists of 11 residues. V was pared by 3 bases and J by 5 bases, with 8 bases between. CDR1 and CDR2 (germline): DFQATT, SNEGSKA (reference sequence). The CDR3 sequence is CSASSGHEQYF. The CDR3 DNA sequence: TGCAGTGCTAGTTCAGGGCACGAGCAGTACTTC.

V is TRBV12-5 and J is TRBJ2-2; possible D gene TRBD1, 5 bases. V gave up 2 bases and J gave up 2 bases, with 12 bases separating them. Germline V lookup: CDR1 LGHNT, CDR2 FRNRAP. This CDR3 has 16 residues. The CDR3, as DNA: TGTGCTAGTGGTTTGAATCAGGGTATAAACACCGGGGAGCTGTTTTTT. Its translation is CASGLNQGINTGELFF.

The gene calls are TRBV5-1 and TRBJ1-1, with D unresolved. The CDR3 runs to 15 residues. Looked up from germline, CDR1 is SGHRS and CDR2 is YFSETQ. V lost 0 bases to trimming and J lost 0 bases, with 9 bases between them. In DNA form, the CDR3 reads TGCGCCAGCAGCTTGGATGGTGCTATGAACACTGAAGCTTTCTTT. This gives the protein CASSLDGAMNTEAFF.

This clone was seen a handful of times. The chain carries TRBV7-2 and TRBJ1-5, with a tentative D call TRBD1 (6 bases). CDR3 length equals 16 residues. Germline CDR1 SGHTA, CDR2 FQGNSA. Trimming took off 1 base at V and 2 bases at J, with 12 bases between the two ends. The CDR3 DNA follows: TGTGCCAGCAGCTTAGTAGGGGGATTGGGCAATCAGCCCCAGCATTTT. Amino acid sequence: CASSLVGGLGNQPQHF.